These T cell receptor beta chains were read from a single sample in a study of CD8 T cells in ankylosing spondylitis. MiXCR, run by TCRdb on the 5' RACE reads, gives a single entry per CDR3 protein. The data hold 750,000 to 850,000 distinct CDR3 sequences, with over 9.5% observed a single time. The sample was blood, either unsorted or a sorted T cell fraction (not recorded which). These receptors all stem from a male donor with ankylosing spondylitis. Each CDR3 is given with its conserved first and last residue. Fields, in order: CDR3 length, V gene, J gene, D gene, clone size, CDR3 protein, CDR3 DNA. The D gene is left open where the match is weak. Size values are once, few and many counts, or a class for expanded clones, and some rows have none.

CDR3 length: 13
V gene: TRBV6-2/TRBV6-3
J gene: TRBJ2-2
D gene: .
clone size: .
CDR3 protein: CASSRDELGELFF
CDR3 DNA: TGTGCCAGCAGCCGCGATGAACTCGGGGAGCTGTTTTTT

CDR3 length: 18
V gene: TRBV19
J gene: TRBJ1-5
D gene: TRBD1
clone size: few
CDR3 protein: CASSNRGGGPYSNQPQHF
CDR3 DNA: TGTGCCAGTAGTAACAGGGGAGGTGGACCCTACAGCAATCAGCCCCAGCATTTT

CDR3 length: 14
V gene: TRBV20-1
J gene: TRBJ2-1
D gene: .
clone size: .
CDR3 protein: CSARHGAGYNEQFF
CDR3 DNA: TGCAGTGCTAGACACGGGGCAGGATACAATGAGCAGTTCTTC

CDR3 length: 14
V gene: TRBV5-1
J gene: TRBJ1-2
D gene: .
clone size: many
CDR3 protein: CASSLVGRDYGYTF
CDR3 DNA: TGCGCCAGCAGCTTGGTCGGCAGGGACTATGGCTACACCTTC

CDR3 length: 14
V gene: TRBV29-1
J gene: TRBJ2-1
D gene: .
clone size: .
CDR3 protein: CSVEEAPKWDEQFF
CDR3 DNA: TGCAGCGTTGAAGAGGCACCAAAGTGGGATGAGCAGTTCTTC

CDR3 length: 15
V gene: TRBV18
J gene: TRBJ1-5
D gene: .
clone size: .
CDR3 protein: CASSPLRQDNQPQHF
CDR3 DNA: TGTGCCAGCTCACCTTTGAGACAGGACAATCAGCCCCAGCATTTT

CDR3 length: 13
V gene: TRBV29-1
J gene: TRBJ1-2
D gene: .
clone size: few
CDR3 protein: CSVVRDSSYGYTF
CDR3 DNA: TGCAGCGTGGTCAGGGATTCGAGCTATGGCTACACCTTC

CDR3 length: 16
V gene: TRBV11-3
J gene: TRBJ2-5
D gene: .
clone size: .
CDR3 protein: CASSQGVRRYQETQYF
CDR3 DNA: TGTGCCAGCAGCCAAGGAGTTCGTCGGTACCAAGAGACCCAGTACTTC

CDR3 length: 15
V gene: TRBV12-3/TRBV12-4
J gene: TRBJ1-2
D gene: TRBD1
clone size: many
CDR3 protein: CASSLRTGGDYGYTF
CDR3 DNA: TGTGCCAGCAGTCTCCGGACAGGGGGCGACTATGGCTACACCTTC

CDR3 length: 19
V gene: TRBV5-6
J gene: TRBJ2-7
D gene: TRBD2
clone size: few
CDR3 protein: CASPFRGLAGAFSSYEQYF
CDR3 DNA: TGTGCCAGCCCCTTCCGGGGACTAGCGGGGGCCTTCAGCTCCTACGAGCAGTACTTC

CDR3 length: 17
V gene: TRBV10-3
J gene: TRBJ1-4
D gene: .
clone size: many
CDR3 protein: CAISTIPVSLTDEKLFF
CDR3 DNA: TGTGCCATCAGTACGATCCCCGTATCCTTGACAGACGAAAAACTGTTTTTT

CDR3 length: 15
V gene: TRBV5-1
J gene: TRBJ2-1
D gene: .
clone size: few
CDR3 protein: CASSSTIPKGNEQFF
CDR3 DNA: TGCGCCAGCAGCTCGACGATACCCAAGGGCAATGAGCAGTTCTTC

CDR3 length: 15
V gene: TRBV11-1
J gene: TRBJ2-1
D gene: .
clone size: .
CDR3 protein: CASSLVALSYNEQFF
CDR3 DNA: TGTGCCAGCAGCTTAGTAGCTCTGTCCTACAATGAGCAGTTCTTC

CDR3 length: 12
V gene: TRBV30
J gene: TRBJ1-2
D gene: .
clone size: few
CDR3 protein: CAWTDGFTGYTF
CDR3 DNA: TGTGCCTGGACAGACGGGTTTACGGGCTACACCTTC

CDR3 length: 12
V gene: TRBV28
J gene: TRBJ1-2
D gene: .
clone size: .
CDR3 protein: CASTPSHYGYTF
CDR3 DNA: TGTGCCAGCACTCCCTCCCACTATGGCTACACCTTC

CDR3 length: 13
V gene: TRBV10-3
J gene: TRBJ1-2
D gene: .
clone size: .
CDR3 protein: CAIRDTNNYGYTF
CDR3 DNA: TGTGCCATCAGAGACACAAATAACTATGGCTACACCTTC

CDR3 length: 14
V gene: TRBV20-1
J gene: TRBJ1-2
D gene: .
clone size: .
CDR3 protein: CSARAFLQYYGYTF
CDR3 DNA: TGCAGTGCCCGGGCCTTCCTCCAATACTATGGCTACACCTTC

CDR3 length: 11
V gene: TRBV5-1
J gene: TRBJ2-2
D gene: .
clone size: .
CDR3 protein: CASSSYGELFF
CDR3 DNA: TGCGCCAGCAGCTCCTACGGGGAGCTGTTTTTT

CDR3 length: 16
V gene: TRBV4-3
J gene: TRBJ2-5
D gene: .
clone size: few
CDR3 protein: CASSQAVVRGQETQYF
CDR3 DNA: TGCGCCAGCAGCCAAGCTGTCGTTAGGGGGCAAGAGACCCAGTACTTC

CDR3 length: 11
V gene: TRBV20-1
J gene: TRBJ1-1
D gene: .
clone size: few
CDR3 protein: CSASIGTEAFF
CDR3 DNA: TGCAGTGCTAGTATTGGCACTGAAGCTTTCTTT

CDR3 length: 18
V gene: TRBV4-2
J gene: TRBJ2-5
D gene: TRBD2
clone size: .
CDR3 protein: CASSQPGLAGGEQETQYF
CDR3 DNA: TGTGCCAGCAGCCAGCCGGGACTAGCGGGGGGGGAGCAAGAGACCCAGTACTTC

CDR3 length: 14
V gene: TRBV20-1
J gene: TRBJ2-7
D gene: .
clone size: few
CDR3 protein: CSASLDGSSYEQYF
CDR3 DNA: TGCAGTGCTAGCCTGGACGGTAGCTCCTACGAGCAGTACTTC

CDR3 length: 16
V gene: TRBV7-3
J gene: TRBJ2-2
D gene: TRBD1
clone size: .
CDR3 protein: CASSYSRDRDTGELFF
CDR3 DNA: TGTGCCAGCAGCTACTCCCGGGACAGGGACACCGGGGAGCTGTTTTTT

CDR3 length: 15
V gene: TRBV7-2
J gene: TRBJ2-7
D gene: TRBD1
clone size: few
CDR3 protein: CASSPQSGTGYEQYF
CDR3 DNA: TGTGCCAGCAGCCCACAAAGCGGGACAGGGTACGAGCAGTACTTC

CDR3 length: 15
V gene: TRBV6-1
J gene: TRBJ2-1
D gene: TRBD2
clone size: many
CDR3 protein: CASSPRGGGLREQFF
CDR3 DNA: TGTGCCAGCAGTCCCCGGGGGGGAGGGCTCAGGGAGCAGTTCTTC

CDR3 length: 13
V gene: TRBV6-2/TRBV6-3
J gene: TRBJ2-5
D gene: .
clone size: many
CDR3 protein: CASSRGLQETQYF
CDR3 DNA: TGTGCCAGCAGCCGGGGACTTCAAGAGACCCAGTACTTC

CDR3 length: 14
V gene: TRBV18
J gene: TRBJ1-1
D gene: .
clone size: few
CDR3 protein: CASSPQTENTEAFF
CDR3 DNA: TGTGCCAGCTCACCCCAGACAGAGAACACTGAAGCTTTCTTT

CDR3 length: 16
V gene: TRBV7-9
J gene: TRBJ2-5
D gene: .
clone size: few
CDR3 protein: CASSSRSGWAEETQYF
CDR3 DNA: TGTGCCAGCAGCTCCCGAAGCGGGTGGGCCGAGGAGACCCAGTACTTC

CDR3 length: 15
V gene: TRBV16
J gene: TRBJ2-3
D gene: .
clone size: .
CDR3 protein: CASSQLRESTDTQYF
CDR3 DNA: TGTGCCAGCAGCCAACTGAGGGAGAGCACAGATACGCAGTATTTT

CDR3 length: 14
V gene: TRBV3-1
J gene: TRBJ2-7
D gene: .
clone size: few
CDR3 protein: CASSQSDSSYEQYF
CDR3 DNA: TGTGCCAGCAGCCAAAGCGACAGCTCCTACGAGCAGTACTTC

CDR3 length: 14
V gene: TRBV5-1
J gene: TRBJ1-2
D gene: .
clone size: few
CDR3 protein: CASSLPGSLEGYTF
CDR3 DNA: TGCGCCAGCAGCTTGCCCGGGTCGCTCGAGGGCTACACCTTC

CDR3 length: 15
V gene: TRBV11-2
J gene: TRBJ2-5
D gene: TRBD1
clone size: .
CDR3 protein: CASSSSGTVFGTQYF
CDR3 DNA: TGTGCCAGCAGCTCCTCCGGGACAGTTTTTGGGACCCAGTACTTC

CDR3 length: 12
V gene: TRBV29-1
J gene: TRBJ2-7
D gene: TRBD2
clone size: many
CDR3 protein: CSVHRGRGEQYF
CDR3 DNA: TGCAGCGTCCACAGAGGGAGGGGCGAGCAGTACTTC

CDR3 length: 14
V gene: TRBV20-1
J gene: TRBJ2-5
D gene: .
clone size: many
CDR3 protein: CSATRPRPGETQYF
CDR3 DNA: TGCAGTGCTACCCGGCCCCGCCCAGGGGAGACCCAGTACTTC

CDR3 length: 15
V gene: TRBV7-2
J gene: TRBJ2-1
D gene: .
clone size: .
CDR3 protein: CASSLKPGELNEQFF
CDR3 DNA: TGTGCCAGCAGCTTGAAGCCCGGGGAGCTCAATGAGCAGTTCTTC

CDR3 length: 13
V gene: TRBV4-2
J gene: TRBJ1-4
D gene: .
clone size: many
CDR3 protein: CASSQDRQEKLFF
CDR3 DNA: TGTGCCAGCAGCCAAGATCGGCAGGAAAAACTGTTTTTT

CDR3 length: 14
V gene: TRBV20-1
J gene: TRBJ2-3
D gene: .
clone size: .
CDR3 protein: CSAISSFGTDTQYF
CDR3 DNA: TGCAGTGCCATTAGTTCATTTGGCACAGATACGCAGTATTTT

CDR3 length: 16
V gene: TRBV19
J gene: TRBJ1-1
D gene: TRBD1
clone size: .
CDR3 protein: CASSTGQWRRSTEAFF
CDR3 DNA: TGTGCCAGTAGTACGGGACAGTGGCGGCGGTCCACTGAAGCTTTCTTT

CDR3 length: 14
V gene: TRBV20-1
J gene: TRBJ1-1
D gene: .
clone size: few
CDR3 protein: CSARQSVMNTEAFF
CDR3 DNA: TGCAGTGCTAGGCAGAGTGTTATGAACACTGAAGCTTTCTTT

CDR3 length: 15
V gene: TRBV20-1
J gene: TRBJ2-7
D gene: TRBD2
clone size: .
CDR3 protein: CSASEGLAGFYEQYF
CDR3 DNA: TGCAGTGCTAGCGAGGGACTAGCGGGATTTTACGAGCAGTACTTC

CDR3 length: 15
V gene: TRBV7-2
J gene: TRBJ1-2
D gene: TRBD1
clone size: .
CDR3 protein: CASSFLGTGDYGYTF
CDR3 DNA: TGTGCCAGCAGCTTCCTCGGGACAGGGGACTATGGCTACACCTTC

CDR3 length: 13
V gene: TRBV7-2
J gene: TRBJ2-1
D gene: .
clone size: .
CDR3 protein: CASSIDTYNEQFF
CDR3 DNA: TGTGCCAGCAGCATAGACACCTACAATGAGCAGTTCTTC